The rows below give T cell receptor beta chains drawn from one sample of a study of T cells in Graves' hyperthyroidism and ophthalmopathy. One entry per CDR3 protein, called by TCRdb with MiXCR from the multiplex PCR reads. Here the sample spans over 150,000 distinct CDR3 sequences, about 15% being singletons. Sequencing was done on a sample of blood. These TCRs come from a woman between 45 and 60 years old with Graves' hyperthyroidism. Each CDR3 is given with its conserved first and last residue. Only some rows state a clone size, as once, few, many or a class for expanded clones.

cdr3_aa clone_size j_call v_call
CASSLAPSLDRGIRELFF - TRBJ2-2 TRBV5-1
CSERLAGGMETQYF - TRBJ2-5 TRBV29-1
CASSPGLAGGLYRYNEQFF many TRBJ2-1 TRBV5-1
CASGLVSGAFTGELFF few TRBJ2-2 TRBV12-5
CASSLQGAREAFF many TRBJ1-1 TRBV7-2
CASSLGFEAFF - TRBJ1-1 TRBV12-3/TRBV12-4
CASSIGPRGSSYNEQFF - TRBJ2-1 TRBV19
CSARPGTSGRSPYNEQFF - TRBJ2-1 TRBV20-1
CASGRAGFYEQYF many TRBJ2-7 TRBV2
CASSEGAGSTEAFF many TRBJ1-1 TRBV11-2
CASSDETIQETQYF - TRBJ2-5 TRBV11-2
CATRPGTYEQYF - TRBJ2-7 TRBV10-3
CASSLGLPGEAQYF - TRBJ2-5 TRBV7-9
CATQGTGSQPQHF many TRBJ1-5 TRBV24-1
CASSLPTGGRRQYF many TRBJ2-3 TRBV7-9
CASSPEGGNPGNTIYF few TRBJ1-3 TRBV5-4
CASSLRPGIYEQYF many TRBJ2-7 TRBV28
CASGDRVQSYEQYF many TRBJ2-7 TRBV10-2
CASSLEGRTNTEAFF few TRBJ1-1 TRBV5-1
CASSDRPSGSVDTQYF - TRBJ2-3 TRBV6-4
CSARDTGGQASGLAGDEQFF - TRBJ2-1 TRBV20-1
CASRGLAGDYNEQFF many TRBJ2-1 TRBV6-1
CSVGKAGTNEQFF many TRBJ2-1 TRBV20-1
CSASSGSYNSPLHF many TRBJ1-6 TRBV20-1
CASSLFGGATDTQYF - TRBJ2-3 TRBV7-2
CASSPGETGAFF - TRBJ1-1 TRBV5-4
CSVDRNTEAFF - TRBJ1-1 TRBV29-1
CATSDLPGTSGTNEQYF - - TRBV24-1
CASSPLRTGSVNEQFF few TRBJ2-1 TRBV4-1
CASSFGGITGGAPLGQYF many TRBJ2-3 TRBV28
CASSLDRMRTEAFF many TRBJ1-1 TRBV11-3
CASSLLAGRDNEQFF many TRBJ2-1 TRBV19
CSARGGLAVTYNEQFF few TRBJ2-1 TRBV20-1
CASSSEDTFSNQPQHF few TRBJ1-5 TRBV5-6
CASTLSGTGGSEQFF once TRBJ2-1 TRBV2
CAWRATSGSYNEQFF - TRBJ2-1 TRBV30
CATSDPGTSGVNEQYF - - TRBV24-1
CASRESLYSGNTIYF few TRBJ1-3 TRBV6-1
CASSQAGLAGVTGELFF few TRBJ2-2 TRBV14
CASIYYNTEAFF many TRBJ1-1 TRBV19
CASSVSGGLAGGPGTDTQYF many TRBJ2-3 TRBV9
CASSLRQDRWEKLFF few TRBJ1-4 TRBV19
CASSQRRGNGYTF - TRBJ1-2 TRBV7-8
CASSPLGVSYEQYF - TRBJ2-7 TRBV19
CASSYQGFDSGANVLTF - TRBJ2-6 TRBV6-5
CASTEGGTVFQPQHF - TRBJ1-5 TRBV19
CASSFGHPLVSNQPQHF many TRBJ1-5 TRBV27
CASSSTGLAGFSTDTQYF - TRBJ2-3 TRBV5-1
CAWTLGGGTEAFF many TRBJ1-1 TRBV30
CASSPAGHASGANVLTF few TRBJ2-6 TRBV27